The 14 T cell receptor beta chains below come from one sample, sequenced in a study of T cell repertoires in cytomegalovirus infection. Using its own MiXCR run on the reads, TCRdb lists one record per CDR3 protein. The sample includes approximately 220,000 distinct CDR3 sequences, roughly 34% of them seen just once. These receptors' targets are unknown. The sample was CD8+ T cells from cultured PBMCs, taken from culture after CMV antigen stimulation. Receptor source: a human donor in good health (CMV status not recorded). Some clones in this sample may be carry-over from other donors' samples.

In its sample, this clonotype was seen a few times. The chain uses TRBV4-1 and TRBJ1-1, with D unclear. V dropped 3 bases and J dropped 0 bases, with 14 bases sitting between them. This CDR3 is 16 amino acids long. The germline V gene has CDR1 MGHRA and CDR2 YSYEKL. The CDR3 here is CASSQGDGNMNTEAFF. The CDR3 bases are TGCGCCAGCAGCCAGGGTGATGGAAACATGAACACTGAAGCTTTCTTT.

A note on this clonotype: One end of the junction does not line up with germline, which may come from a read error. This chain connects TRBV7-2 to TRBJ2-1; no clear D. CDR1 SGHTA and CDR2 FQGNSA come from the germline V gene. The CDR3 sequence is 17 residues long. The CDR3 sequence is CVSSLGGPPSSYNEQFF. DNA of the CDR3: TGTGTCAGCAGCTTAGGCGGCCCCCCGAGCTCCTACAATGAGCAGTTCTTC.

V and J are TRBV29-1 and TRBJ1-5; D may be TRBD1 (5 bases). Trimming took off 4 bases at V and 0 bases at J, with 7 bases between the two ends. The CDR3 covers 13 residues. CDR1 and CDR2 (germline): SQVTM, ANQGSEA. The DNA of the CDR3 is TGCAGCGTTGGGGACTCTAGCAATCAGCCCCAGCATTTT. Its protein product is CSVGDSSNQPQHF.

CDR3 residues: CASTGTGGAYEQYF. In nucleotides, the CDR3 is TGTGCCAGCACCGGGACAGGGGGGGCCTACGAGCAGTACTTC. The rearrangement links TRBV7-8 to TRBJ2-7; 11 positions match TRBD1. This CDR3 has 14 amino acids. After removal of 7 bases from V and 2 bases from J, the junction contained 4 bases not matched to a gene. The V gene's germline CDR1 is SGHVS and CDR2 FQNEAQ. The whole variable domain, filled in from reference TRBV7-8 and TRBJ2-7, reads GAGVSQSPRYKVAKRGQDVALRCDPISGHVSLFWYQQALGQGPEFLTYFQNEAQLDKSGLPSDRFFAERPEGSVSTLKIQRTQQEDSAVYLCASTGTGGAYEQYFGPGTRLTVT.

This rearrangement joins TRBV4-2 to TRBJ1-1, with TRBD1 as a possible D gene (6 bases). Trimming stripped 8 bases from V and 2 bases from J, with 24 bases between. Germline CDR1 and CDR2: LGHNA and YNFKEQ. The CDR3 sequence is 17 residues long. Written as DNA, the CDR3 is TGTGCCAGCGGACATTACCTTCTACTGGACAGCAACACTGAAGCTTTCTTT. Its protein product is CASGHYLLLDSNTEAFF.

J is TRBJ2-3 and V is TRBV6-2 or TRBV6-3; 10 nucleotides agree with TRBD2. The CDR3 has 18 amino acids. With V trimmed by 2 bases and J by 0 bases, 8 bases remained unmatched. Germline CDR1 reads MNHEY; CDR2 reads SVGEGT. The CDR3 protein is CASSYDPRTSGSTDTQYF. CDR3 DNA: TGTGCCAGCAGTTACGATCCCCGGACTAGCGGTAGCACAGATACGCAGTATTTT.

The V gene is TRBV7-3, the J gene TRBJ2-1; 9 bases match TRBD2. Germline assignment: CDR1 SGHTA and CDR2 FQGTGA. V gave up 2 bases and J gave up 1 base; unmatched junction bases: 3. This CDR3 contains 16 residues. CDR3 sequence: CASSLLSGGSYNEQFF. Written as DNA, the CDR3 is TGTGCCAGCAGCTTACTGAGCGGGGGGTCCTACAATGAGCAGTTCTTC.

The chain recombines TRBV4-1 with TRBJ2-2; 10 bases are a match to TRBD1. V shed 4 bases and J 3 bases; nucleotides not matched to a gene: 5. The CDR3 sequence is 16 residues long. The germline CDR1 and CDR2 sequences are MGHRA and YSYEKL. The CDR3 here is CASSRPGTGDTGELFF. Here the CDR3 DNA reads TGCGCCAGCAGCCGCCCCGGGACAGGGGACACCGGGGAGCTGTTTTTT.

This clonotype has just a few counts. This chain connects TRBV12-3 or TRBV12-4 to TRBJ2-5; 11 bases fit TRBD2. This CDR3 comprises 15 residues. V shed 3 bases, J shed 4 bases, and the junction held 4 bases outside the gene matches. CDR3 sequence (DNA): TGTGCCAGCAGTTTTACTAGCGGGGGACGAGAGACCCAGTACTTC. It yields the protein CASSFTSGGRETQYF.

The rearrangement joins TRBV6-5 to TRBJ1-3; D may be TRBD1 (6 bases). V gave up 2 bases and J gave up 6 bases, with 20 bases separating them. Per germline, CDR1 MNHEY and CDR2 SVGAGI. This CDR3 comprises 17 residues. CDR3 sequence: CASSYADHSEGENTIYF. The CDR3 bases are TGTGCCAGCAGTTACGCCGATCACTCAGAGGGGGAAAACACCATATATTTT.

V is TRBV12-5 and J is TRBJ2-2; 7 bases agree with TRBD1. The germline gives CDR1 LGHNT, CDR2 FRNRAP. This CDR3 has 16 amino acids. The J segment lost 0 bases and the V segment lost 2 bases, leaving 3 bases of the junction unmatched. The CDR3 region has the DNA TGTGCTAGTGGTTTGAGACAGGGCGCGAACACCGGGGAGCTGTTTTTT. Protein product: CASGLRQGANTGELFF.

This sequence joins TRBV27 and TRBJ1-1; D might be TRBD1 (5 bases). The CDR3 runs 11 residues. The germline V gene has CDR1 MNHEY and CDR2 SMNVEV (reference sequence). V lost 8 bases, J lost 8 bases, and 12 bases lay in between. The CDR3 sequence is CASYGGVEAFF. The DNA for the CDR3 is TGTGCCAGCTATGGGGGGGTAGAAGCTTTCTTT.

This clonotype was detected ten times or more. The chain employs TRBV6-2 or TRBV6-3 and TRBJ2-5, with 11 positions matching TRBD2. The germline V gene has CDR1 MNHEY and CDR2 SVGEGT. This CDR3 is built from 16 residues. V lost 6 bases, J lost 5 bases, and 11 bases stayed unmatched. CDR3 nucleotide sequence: TGTGCCAGCAGACGCCCCCTAGCGGGGGGCGCGGAGACCCAGTACTTC. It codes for CASRRPLAGGAETQYF.

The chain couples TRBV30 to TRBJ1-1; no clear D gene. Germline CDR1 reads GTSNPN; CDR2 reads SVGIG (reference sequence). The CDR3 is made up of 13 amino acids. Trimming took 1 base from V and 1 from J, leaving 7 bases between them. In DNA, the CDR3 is TGTGCCTGGAGTGGCAATGCGAACACTGAAGCTTTCTTT. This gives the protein CAWSGNANTEAFF. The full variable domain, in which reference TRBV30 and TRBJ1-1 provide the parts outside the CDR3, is SQTIHQWPATLVQPVGSPLSLECTVEGTSNPNLYWYRQAAGRGLQLLFYSVGIGQISSEVPQNLSASRPQDRQFILSSKKLLLSDSGFYLCAWSGNANTEAFFGQGTRLTVV.